These T cell receptor beta chains were read from a single sample in a study of T-cell memory formation after mild COVID-19. TCRdb ran MiXCR on the 5' RACE reads and lists one entry per CDR3 protein. This table has 550,000 to 700,000 distinct CDR3 sequences, more than 15% appearing once. Sequencing used PBMCs or a T cell subset sorted from them (not recorded which). The source is an adult woman who had mild COVID-19 (a few samples of this study predate the infection). Cell type and time point are not known. CDR3s include the opening cysteine and the closing phenylalanine or tryptophan. D genes are given only for firm matches. Some rows mark clone size as missing; the rest say once, few, many or name a class of expanded clone.

>few|TRBJ1-2|NA|TRBV11-2
CASSSGGRPSNYGYTF
TGTGCCAGCTCATCTGGGGGACGACCTTCTAACTATGGCTACACCTTC
>NA|TRBJ2-7|NA|TRBV4-1
CASSQDFGRGYEQYF
TGCGCCAGCAGCCAAGATTTCGGGCGGGGCTACGAGCAGTACTTC
>few|TRBJ2-1|NA|TRBV12-3/TRBV12-4
CATQAVSYNEQFF
TGTGCCACTCAGGCGGTCTCCTACAATGAGCAGTTCTTC
>few|TRBJ2-3|TRBD2|TRBV12-3/TRBV12-4
CASSLGGGRGSTDTQYF
TGTGCCAGCAGTTTAGGCGGGGGGAGGGGTAGCACAGATACGCAGTATTTT
>NA|TRBJ2-1|TRBD2|TRBV2
CASSVPTSGSPTYNEQFF
TGTGCCAGCAGCGTGCCGACTAGCGGGAGCCCCACCTACAATGAGCAGTTCTTC
>NA|TRBJ1-5|NA|TRBV3-1
CASSLALSNQPQHF
TGTGCCAGCAGCCTCGCGCTAAGCAATCAGCCCCAGCATTTT
>many|TRBJ2-5|NA|TRBV5-1
CASSGGSETQYF
TGCGCCAGCAGCGGGGGATCCGAGACCCAGTACTTC
>NA|TRBJ2-5|NA|TRBV20-1
CSAPQGQTQYF
TGCAGTGCTCCACAGGGACAGACCCAGTACTTC
>few|TRBJ1-1|NA|TRBV5-6
CASSLVHRTNTEAFF
TGTGCCAGCAGCTTAGTTCACCGAACAAACACTGAAGCTTTCTTT
>few|TRBJ1-1|TRBD1|TRBV15
CATSTTTDRDRFVTEAFF
TGTGCCACCAGCACGACAACGGACCGGGACAGGTTTGTCACTGAAGCTTTCTTT
>NA|TRBJ2-7|NA|TRBV4-1
CASSQDHLRGYYEQYF
TGCGCCAGCAGCCAAGATCATTTAAGGGGATACTACGAGCAGTACTTC
>few|TRBJ1-1|NA|TRBV7-9
CASSSGFGLPGVEAFF
TGTGCCAGCAGCTCCGGGTTTGGGCTACCGGGGGTAGAAGCTTTCTTT
>NA|TRBJ1-1|TRBD1|TRBV7-3
CASSLSQGKVTEAFF
TGTGCCAGCAGCTTATCACAGGGGAAGGTCACTGAAGCTTTCTTT
>NA|TRBJ2-1|TRBD2|TRBV9
CASSVSGGGNEQFF
TGTGCCAGCAGCGTTAGCGGGGGGGGAAATGAGCAGTTCTTC
>few|TRBJ2-7|TRBD2|TRBV7-9
CASSLAQGGKQYF
TGTGCCAGCAGCTTGGCGCAGGGAGGGAAGCAGTACTTC
>NA|TRBJ2-7|NA|TRBV7-8
CASSLAAGPNPYF
TGTGCCAGCAGCTTAGCTGCGGGGCCGAACCCGTACTTC
>NA|TRBJ2-1|NA|TRBV7-9
CASSPESFNEQFF
TGTGCCAGCAGCCCCGAGTCCTTCAATGAGCAGTTCTTC
>few|TRBJ2-3|NA|TRBV7-9
CASRDSASTDTQYF
TGTGCCAGCAGGGACAGCGCGAGCACAGATACGCAGTATTTT
>few|TRBJ2-5|TRBD2|TRBV20-1
CSARTSGRGETQYF
TGCAGTGCTAGAACAAGCGGGAGAGGAGAGACCCAGTACTTC
>NA|TRBJ1-1|NA|TRBV12-3/TRBV12-4
CASSSRPGSRNTEAFF
TGTGCCAGCAGTTCCAGACCTGGGTCGAGGAACACTGAAGCTTTCTTT
>NA|TRBJ2-3|TRBD2|TRBV2
CASSPLWGRGDTQYF
TGTGCCAGCAGTCCCCTTTGGGGGAGGGGAGATACGCAGTATTTT
>NA|TRBJ2-1|TRBD1|TRBV4-1
CASSQGVTGTINEQFF
TGCGCCAGCAGCCAAGGGGTGACAGGGACGATCAATGAGCAGTTCTTC
>NA|TRBJ2-7|NA|TRBV9
CASSADGDVNEQYF
TGTGCCAGCAGCGCCGACGGTGATGTGAACGAGCAGTACTTC
>few|TRBJ2-3|NA|TRBV14
CASSHDRSSTDTQYF
TGTGCCAGCAGCCATGACAGAAGTAGCACAGATACGCAGTATTTT
>NA|TRBJ1-1|NA|TRBV20-1
CSVPRRRAFF
TGCAGTGTACCACGACGTCGGGCTTTCTTT
>many|TRBJ2-1|NA|TRBV24-1
CATSGGNEQFF
TGTGCCACCAGTGGCGGGAATGAGCAGTTCTTC
>many|TRBJ2-3|NA|TRBV6-6
CASSYYRVPDTQYF
TGTGCCAGCAGTTACTACAGGGTACCAGATACGCAGTATTTT
>NA|TRBJ2-7|NA|TRBV11-2
CASSLVAGKNEQYF
TGTGCCAGCAGCTTAGTGGCAGGGAAAAACGAGCAGTACTTC
>NA|TRBJ2-1|NA|TRBV30
CAWSMALYNEQFF
TGTGCCTGGAGTATGGCTCTATACAATGAGCAGTTCTTC
>many|TRBJ2-7|TRBD2|TRBV5-5
CASMNSGAWEQYF
TGTGCCAGCATGAATAGCGGGGCCTGGGAGCAGTACTTC
>few|TRBJ1-1|NA|TRBV5-1
CASSLDWGDTEAFF
TGCGCCAGCAGCTTAGATTGGGGAGACACTGAAGCTTTCTTT
>few|TRBJ2-2|NA|TRBV5-1
CASSLGTPGELFF
TGCGCCAGCAGCTTGGGGACACCCGGGGAGCTGTTTTTT
>NA|TRBJ2-3|TRBD2|TRBV7-6
CASGLAGGSTDTQYF
TGTGCCAGCGGACTAGCGGGGGGCTCCACAGATACGCAGTATTTT
>NA|TRBJ1-4|NA|TRBV9
CASSVLAGANEKLFF
TGTGCCAGCAGCGTATTGGCAGGGGCTAATGAAAAACTGTTTTTT
>few|TRBJ2-1|NA|TRBV7-2
CASSSPGHSSYNEQFF
TGTGCCAGCAGCTCCCCGGGACATAGCTCCTACAATGAGCAGTTCTTC
>NA|TRBJ2-5|NA|TRBV29-1
CSVEPLRETQYF
TGCAGCGTTGAACCCCTGAGGGAGACCCAGTACTTC
>NA|TRBJ1-2|NA|TRBV5-6
CASSLGPGEDGYGYTF
TGTGCCAGCAGCTTGGGCCCCGGGGAGGACGGCTATGGCTACACCTTC
>few|TRBJ2-2|NA|TRBV7-3
CASSLLGPTGELFF
TGTGCCAGCAGCTTATTGGGACCCACCGGGGAGCTGTTTTTT
>few|TRBJ1-5|NA|TRBV6-5
CASRGISGSQPQHF
TGTGCCAGCAGAGGCATCTCTGGGAGTCAGCCCCAGCATTTT
>few|TRBJ2-3|TRBD2|TRBV15
CATSRDKSTSGSRYTQYF
TGTGCCACCAGCAGAGACAAATCGACTAGCGGGAGTAGGTATACGCAGTATTTT
>NA|TRBJ1-5|NA|TRBV24-1
CATSDFRGWQPQHF
TGTGCCACCAGTGATTTCAGGGGTTGGCAGCCCCAGCATTTT
>NA|TRBJ1-4|NA|TRBV4-2
CASSQASTRLFF
TGTGCCAGCAGCCAAGCCTCCACACGTCTGTTTTTT
>few|TRBJ2-2|NA|TRBV18
CASSPGATTNTGELFF
TGTGCCAGCTCACCAGGGGCCACGACGAACACCGGGGAGCTGTTTTTT
>few|TRBJ1-5|NA|TRBV24-1
CATSAPGDSQPQHF
TGTGCCACCAGTGCCCCCGGGGATAGTCAGCCCCAGCATTTT
>NA|TRBJ1-1|TRBD1|TRBV20-1
CSATPGGWVTEAFF
TGCAGTGCTACCCCAGGGGGCTGGGTCACTGAAGCTTTCTTT
>NA|TRBJ1-1|NA|TRBV28
CASSLWAGTEAFF
TGTGCCAGCAGTTTATGGGCCGGAACTGAAGCTTTCTTT
>many|TRBJ2-1|TRBD2|TRBV29-1
CSVVSGSYNEQFF
TGCAGCGTAGTCAGCGGGAGTTACAATGAGCAGTTCTTC
>few|TRBJ1-1|NA|TRBV4-2
CASSHLQENTEAFF
TGTGCCAGCAGCCATCTTCAGGAGAACACTGAAGCTTTCTTT
>large|TRBJ2-6|NA|TRBV10-3
CAISESKSPGPSDVLTF
TGTGCCATCAGTGAGTCGAAGTCGCCAGGCCCCTCGGACGTCCTGACTTTC
>few|TRBJ1-6|TRBD1|TRBV18
CASSDDRDWNSPLHF
TGTGCCAGCTCAGACGACAGGGATTGGAATTCACCCCTCCACTTT
>few|TRBJ2-7|TRBD1|TRBV4-1
CASSPTGGRTYEQYF
TGCGCCAGCAGCCCCACAGGGGGCCGAACCTACGAGCAGTACTTC
>NA|TRBJ1-3|NA|TRBV29-1
CSVGLNSGNTIYF
TGCAGCGTTGGACTGAACTCTGGAAACACCATATATTTT
>few|TRBJ2-4|TRBD1|TRBV19
CASSIVGQRTLAKNIQYF
TGTGCCAGTAGTATTGTGGGACAGAGGACGCTAGCCAAAAACATTCAGTACTTC
>few|TRBJ1-1|TRBD1|TRBV5-1
CASSEDRGGGTEAFF
TGCGCCAGCAGCGAGGACAGGGGCGGGGGCACTGAAGCTTTCTTT